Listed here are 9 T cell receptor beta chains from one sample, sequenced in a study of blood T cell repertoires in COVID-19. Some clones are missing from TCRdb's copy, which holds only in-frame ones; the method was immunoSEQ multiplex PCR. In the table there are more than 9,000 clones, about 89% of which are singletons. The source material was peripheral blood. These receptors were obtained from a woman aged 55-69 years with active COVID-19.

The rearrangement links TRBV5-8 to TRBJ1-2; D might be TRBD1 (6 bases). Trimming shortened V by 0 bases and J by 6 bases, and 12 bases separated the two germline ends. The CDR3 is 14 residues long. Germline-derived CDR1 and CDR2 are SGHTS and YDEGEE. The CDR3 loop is CASSLVRGSDGYTF. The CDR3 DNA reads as TGTGCCAGCAGCTTGGTCAGGGGTTCTGATGGCTACACCTTC.

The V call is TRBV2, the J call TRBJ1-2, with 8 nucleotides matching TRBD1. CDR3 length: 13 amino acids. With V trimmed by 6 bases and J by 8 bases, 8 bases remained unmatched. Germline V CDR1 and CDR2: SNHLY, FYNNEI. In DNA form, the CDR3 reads TGTGCCAGCAGAGGACAGGGAGGCGGGGGCTACACCTTC. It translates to CASRGQGGGGYTF.

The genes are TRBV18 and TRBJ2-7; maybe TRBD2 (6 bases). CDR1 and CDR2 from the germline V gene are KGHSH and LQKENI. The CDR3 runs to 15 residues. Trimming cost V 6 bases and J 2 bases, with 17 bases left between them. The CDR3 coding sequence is TGTGCCAGCTCCCTCAGACGGGGGAATACCTACGAGCAGTACGTC. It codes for CASSLRRGNTYEQYV.

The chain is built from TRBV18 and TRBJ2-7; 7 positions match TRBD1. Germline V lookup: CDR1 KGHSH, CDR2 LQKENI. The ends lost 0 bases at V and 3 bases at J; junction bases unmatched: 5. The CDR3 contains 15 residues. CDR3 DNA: TGTGCCAGCTCACCACCTACAGGGGTAAGCTACGAGCAGTACTTC. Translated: CASSPPTGVSYEQYF.

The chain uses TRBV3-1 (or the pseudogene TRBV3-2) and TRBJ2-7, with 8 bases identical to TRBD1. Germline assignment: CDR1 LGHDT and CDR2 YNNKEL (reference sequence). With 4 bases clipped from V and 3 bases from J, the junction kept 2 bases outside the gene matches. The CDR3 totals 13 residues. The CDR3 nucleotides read TGTGCCAGCAGCCTAGGACAGGGCTACGAGCAGTACGTC. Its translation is CASSLGQGYEQYV.

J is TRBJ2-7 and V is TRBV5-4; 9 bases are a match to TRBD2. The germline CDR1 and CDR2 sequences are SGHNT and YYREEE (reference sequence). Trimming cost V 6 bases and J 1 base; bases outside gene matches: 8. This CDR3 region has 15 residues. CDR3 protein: CASTRGLAPSYEQYF. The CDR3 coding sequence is TGTGCCAGCACCAGAGGACTAGCGCCTTCCTACGAGCAGTACTTC.

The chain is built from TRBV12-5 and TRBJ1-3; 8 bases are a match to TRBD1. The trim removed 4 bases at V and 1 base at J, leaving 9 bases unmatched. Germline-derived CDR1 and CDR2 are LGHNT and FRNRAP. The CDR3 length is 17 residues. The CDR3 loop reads CASGYRAGQVSGNTIYF. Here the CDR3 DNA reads TGTGCTAGTGGTTACAGGGCGGGACAGGTTTCTGGAAACACCATATATTTT.

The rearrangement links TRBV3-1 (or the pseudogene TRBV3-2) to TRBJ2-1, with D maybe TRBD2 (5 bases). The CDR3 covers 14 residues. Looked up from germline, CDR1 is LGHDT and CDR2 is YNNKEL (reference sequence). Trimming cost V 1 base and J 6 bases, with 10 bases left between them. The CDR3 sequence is CASSQGRLANEQFF. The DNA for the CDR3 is TGTGCCAGCAGCCAAGGACGCCTAGCCAATGAGCAGTTCTTC.

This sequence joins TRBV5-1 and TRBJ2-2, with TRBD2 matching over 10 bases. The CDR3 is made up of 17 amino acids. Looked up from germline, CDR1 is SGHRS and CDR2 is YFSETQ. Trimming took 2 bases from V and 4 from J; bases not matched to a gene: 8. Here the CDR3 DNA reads TGCGCCAGCAGCTTTTCTCTAGCGGGAGAAGTCACCGGGGAGCTGTTTTTT. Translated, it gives CASSFSLAGEVTGELFF.